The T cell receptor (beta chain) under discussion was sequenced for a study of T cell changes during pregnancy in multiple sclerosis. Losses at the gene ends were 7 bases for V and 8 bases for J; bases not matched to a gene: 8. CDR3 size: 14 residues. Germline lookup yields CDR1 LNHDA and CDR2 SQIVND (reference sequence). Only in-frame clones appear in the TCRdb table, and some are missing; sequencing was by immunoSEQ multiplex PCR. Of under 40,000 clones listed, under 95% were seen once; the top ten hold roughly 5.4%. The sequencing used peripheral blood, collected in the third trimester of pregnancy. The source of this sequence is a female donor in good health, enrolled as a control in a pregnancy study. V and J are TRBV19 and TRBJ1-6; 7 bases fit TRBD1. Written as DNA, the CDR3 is TGTGCCAGTACGCACCGGGACAGTGATTCACCCCTCCACTTT. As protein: CASTHRDSDSPLHF.